These 16 T cell receptor beta chains were sequenced from one sample in a study of shared clonotypes between healthy human individuals. TCRdb keeps only in-frame clones here, not all; method: immunoSEQ multiplex PCR. The data contain 1.5 million to 2.5 million clones, less than 95% of them singletons. Naive CD8 cells were CD45RO-negative, positively selected for CCR7, excluding terminally differentiated effector memory CD45RA+ cells. The specimen sequenced was naive CD8+ T cells sorted from blood. These receptors originate from a man in his late teens or twenties in good health.

The chain combines TRBV6-5 with TRBJ2-7; perhaps TRBD1 as D (6 bases). The CDR3 has 15 residues. The germline V and J ends were trimmed by 6 bases and 5 bases, with 20 bases remaining between them. Germline CDR1 and CDR2: MNHEY and SVGAGI. As DNA, the CDR3 is TGTGCCAGCAGCCCTCCCTCAGGGGCAAGCGACGAGCAGTACTTC. This encodes CASSPPSGASDEQYF.

Remarks on this clone: The sample contains more than one DNA sequence encoding this CDR3. V gene TRBV7-9 combines with J gene TRBJ2-7; unclear D gene. CDR3 length: 11 amino acids. V was cut by 2 bases and J by 6 bases, with 5 bases left in between. The V gene's germline CDR1 is SEHNR and CDR2 FQNEAQ (reference sequence). In DNA form, the CDR3 reads TGTGCCAGCAGCTTAACTGGCGAGCAGTACTTC. Amino acid sequence: CASSLTGEQYF.

V usage is TRBV2 and J usage is TRBJ2-3, with 10 bases lining up with TRBD2. Trimming cost V 4 bases and J 5 bases; bases outside gene matches: 15. The CDR3 loop spans 18 amino acids. Germline assignment: CDR1 SNHLY and CDR2 FYNNEI. DNA of the CDR3: TGTGCCAGCAGTGGTGATCCTAGCGGGGGTAGGAGTAAAGATACGCAGTATTTT. Protein: CASSGDPSGGRSKDTQYF.

This clone has a single count. This rearrangement joins TRBV10-3 to TRBJ2-1, with D maybe TRBD1 (7 bases). Trimming shortened V by 4 bases and J by 0 bases, and 16 bases separated the two germline ends. CDR1 ENHRY and CDR2 SYGVKD come from the germline V gene. The CDR3 loop spans 17 amino acids. The chain's CDR3 is CAISADSRGASYNEQFF. The CDR3 nucleotides are TGTGCCATCAGTGCAGATTCCAGGGGGGCCTCCTACAATGAGCAGTTCTTC.

Turning to this clone: Other DNA sequences in the sample encode the same CDR3. This chain links TRBV13 with TRBJ2-3, with 8 bases fitting TRBD2. In germline, CDR1 is PRHDT, CDR2 FYEKMQ (reference sequence). After removal of 1 base from V and 3 bases from J, the junction contained 3 bases not matched to a gene. This CDR3 contains 15 residues. This chain's CDR3 is CASSLAGGNTDTQYF. The CDR3 DNA reads as TGTGCCAGCAGCTTAGCGGGGGGGAATACAGATACGCAGTATTTT. Full variable domain (rest looked up from reference TRBV13 and TRBJ2-3): AAGVIQSPRHLIKEKRETATLKCYPIPRHDTVYWYQQGPGQDPQFLISFYEKMQSDKGSIPDRFSAQQFSDYHSELNMSSLELGDSALYFCASSLAGGNTDTQYFGPGTRLTVL.

The V gene is TRBV10-2, the J gene TRBJ2-1, with D uncertain. Germline V gives CDR1 WSHSY, CDR2 SAAADI. Between the trimmed V and J ends, which lost 3 bases and 0 bases, there was a span of 12 bases. The CDR3 is 16 residues long. CDR3 loop: CASSDPPPPSYNEQFF. The DNA of the CDR3 is TGCGCCAGCAGTGACCCCCCACCCCCCTCCTACAATGAGCAGTTCTTC.

The rearrangement links TRBV2 to TRBJ2-3; 7 nucleotides align to TRBD2. The junction had 17 bases not matched to a gene; V was cut back by 6 bases and J by 5 bases. Germline lookup yields CDR1 SNHLY and CDR2 FYNNEI. This CDR3 has 17 amino acids. This chain's CDR3 is CASRTASRGRFGDTQYF. CDR3 bases: TGTGCCAGCAGGACTGCCTCGCGGGGGAGGTTCGGAGATACGCAGTATTTT.

Only one count was recorded for this clone. The J gene is TRBJ2-5, the V gene TRBV19; TRBD2 matches 9 bases. Germline V gene data show CDR1 as LNHDA and CDR2 as SQIVND (reference sequence). The CDR3 runs 15 residues. The V segment lost 3 bases and the J segment 4 bases; nucleotides outside the gene matches: 6. The CDR3 protein is CASSILAGAVETQYF. CDR3 bases: TGTGCCAGTAGTATTTTAGCGGGAGCGGTAGAGACCCAGTACTTC.

The CDR3 DNA reads as TGTGCCAGCAGTGACCCGGACAGGGTGGGAGAGCAGTACTTC. This translates into CASSDPDRVGEQYF. The chain recombines TRBV2 with TRBJ2-7, with 8 positions matching TRBD1. V shed 3 bases, J shed 7 bases, and the junction held 8 bases outside the gene matches. This CDR3 contains 14 residues. Per germline, CDR1 SNHLY and CDR2 FYNNEI.

The gene calls are TRBV4-3 and TRBJ2-3, with D unclear. This CDR3 has 16 amino acids. Germline V gene sequence: CDR1 LGHNA, CDR2 YSLEER. With 1 base removed from V and 2 bases from J, the gap between germline ends came to 13 bases. The CDR3 reads CASSQALYTFTDTQYF. CDR3 nucleotides: TGCGCCAGCAGCCAAGCCCTTTATACCTTCACAGATACGCAGTATTTT.

J is TRBJ1-5 and V is TRBV5-5; TRBD1 is a possible D gene (5 bases). The CDR3 sequence is 16 residues long. Per the germline V gene, CDR1 is SGHKS and CDR2 is YYEKEE (reference sequence). Trimming pared 5 bases from V and 2 bases from J, leaving 17 bases between. This chain's CDR3 is CASRPYLGVGNQPQHF. The CDR3 DNA is TGTGCCAGCAGGCCGTACTTAGGGGTGGGCAATCAGCCCCAGCATTTT.

The V and J genes are TRBV11-2 and TRBJ2-1, with TRBD2 matching over 14 bases. In germline, CDR1 is SGHAT, CDR2 FQNNGV. Trimming took 6 bases from V and 6 from J; bases not matched to a gene: 10. CDR3 length: 17 residues. The CDR3 DNA sequence: TGTGCCAGCAGAGAGACGGAGGGACTAGCGGGAGTCAATGAGCAGTTCTTC. Protein sequence: CASRETEGLAGVNEQFF.

Turning to this clone: Different DNA sequences within this sample yield the same CDR3. V gene TRBV7-9 combines with J gene TRBJ2-7, with TRBD1 matching 9 bases. Germline CDR1 is SEHNR and CDR2 is FQNEAQ (reference sequence). J was trimmed by 2 bases and V by 4 bases; bases with no gene match: 6. The CDR3 loop spans 15 amino acids. The CDR3 sequence is CASSSSGTGTYEQYF. In nucleotides, the CDR3 is TGTGCCAGCAGCTCATCCGGGACAGGGACCTACGAGCAGTACTTC.

The chain recombines TRBV19 with TRBJ2-3; a possible D gene is TRBD2 (5 bases). The CDR3 length is 15 residues. The germline V gene encodes CDR1 LNHDA and CDR2 SQIVND (reference sequence). The V and J ends lost 5 bases and 2 bases respectively, with 14 bases between them. The CDR3 loop reads CASSPGLGYTDTQYF. The CDR3 DNA sequence: TGTGCCAGTAGTCCCGGACTGGGATACACAGATACGCAGTATTTT.

V and J are TRBV9 and TRBJ2-2, with 7 bases identical to TRBD2. V lost 1 base, J lost 0 bases, and 6 bases stayed unmatched. This CDR3 spans 17 amino acids. Germline CDR1 is SGDLS and CDR2 is YYNGEE. Here the CDR3 DNA reads TGTGCCAGCAGCGTAAGTACCCGGGGGGCGAACACCGGGGAGCTGTTTTTT. Translated, it gives CASSVSTRGANTGELFF.

The V gene is TRBV5-6, the J gene TRBJ2-1, with D perhaps given as TRBD1 or TRBD2 (6 bases each). V was cut by 2 bases and J by 7 bases, with 16 bases left in between. Per the germline V gene, CDR1 is SGHDT and CDR2 is YYEEEE. The CDR3 is 15 residues long. CDR3 sequence: CASSLRGGFRNEQFF. In DNA form, the CDR3 reads TGTGCCAGCAGCTTAAGAGGGGGGTTCAGGAATGAGCAGTTCTTC.